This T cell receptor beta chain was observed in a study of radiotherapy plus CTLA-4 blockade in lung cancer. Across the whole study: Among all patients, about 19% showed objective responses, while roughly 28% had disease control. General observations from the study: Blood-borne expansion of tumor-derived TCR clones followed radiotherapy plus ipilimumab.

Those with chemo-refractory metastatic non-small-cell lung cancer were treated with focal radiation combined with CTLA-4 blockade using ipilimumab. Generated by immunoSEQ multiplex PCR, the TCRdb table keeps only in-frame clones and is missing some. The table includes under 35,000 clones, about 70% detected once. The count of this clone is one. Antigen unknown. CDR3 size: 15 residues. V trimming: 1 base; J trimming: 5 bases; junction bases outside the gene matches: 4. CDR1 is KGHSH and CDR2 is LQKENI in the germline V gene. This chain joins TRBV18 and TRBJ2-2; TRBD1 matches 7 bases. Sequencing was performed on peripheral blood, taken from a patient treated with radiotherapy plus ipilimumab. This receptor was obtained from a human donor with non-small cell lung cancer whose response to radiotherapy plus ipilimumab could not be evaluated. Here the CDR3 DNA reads TGTGCCAGCTCACCACGACAGGGTGGGACCGGGGAGCTGTTTTTT. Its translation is CASSPRQGGTGELFF. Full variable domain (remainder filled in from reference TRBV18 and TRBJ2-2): NAGVMQNPRHLVRRRGQEARLRCSPMKGHSHVYWYRQLPEEGLKFMVYLQKENIIDESGMPKERFSAEFPKEGPSILRIQQVVRGDSAAYFCASSPRQGGTGELFFGEGSRLTVL.